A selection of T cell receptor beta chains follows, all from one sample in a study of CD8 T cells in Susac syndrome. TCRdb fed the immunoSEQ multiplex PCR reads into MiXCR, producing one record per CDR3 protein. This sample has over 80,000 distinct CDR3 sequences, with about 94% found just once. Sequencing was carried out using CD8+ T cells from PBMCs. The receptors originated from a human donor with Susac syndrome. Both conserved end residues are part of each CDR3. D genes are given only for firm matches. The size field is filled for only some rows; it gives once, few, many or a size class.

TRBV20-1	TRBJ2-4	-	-	TGCAGTGCCCCCCCAGGGGAAGTAAACATTCAGTACTTC	CSAPPGEVNIQYF
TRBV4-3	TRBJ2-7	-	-	TGCGCCAGCAGCCAGACCCCTGACTACGAGCAGTACTTC	CASSQTPDYEQYF
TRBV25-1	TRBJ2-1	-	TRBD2	TGTGCCAGCAGTGAATATACGGGAGGGGGAGCGCGTGAGCAGTTCTTC	CASSEYTGGGAREQFF
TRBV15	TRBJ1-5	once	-	TGTGCCACCAGCAGAGATCGGTTCGGACAGCCCCAGCATTTT	CATSRDRFGQPQHF
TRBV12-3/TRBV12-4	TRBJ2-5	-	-	TGTGCCAGCAGTTTAGGAGGGGTCAATGTACAAGAGACCCAGTACTTC	CASSLGGVNVQETQYF
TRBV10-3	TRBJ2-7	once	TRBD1	TGTGCCATCAGGACAGGGGCTTCGTACGAGCAGTACTTC	CAIRTGASYEQYF
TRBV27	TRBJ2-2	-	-	TGTGCCAGCACCCCGGGGACTCAGGCCACCGGGGAGCTGTTTTTT	CASTPGTQATGELFF
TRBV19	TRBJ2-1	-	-	TGTGCCAGTAGTATAGATCTTGAGACTGAAAACAATGAGCAGTTCTTC	CASSIDLETENNEQFF
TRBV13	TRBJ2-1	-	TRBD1	TGTGCCAGCAGCCCCGGACAGGGAGGTATATTTGACAATGAGCAGTTCTTC	CASSPGQGGIFDNEQFF
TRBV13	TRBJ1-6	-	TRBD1	TGTGCCAGCAGCTTAGGAGGGGGCGACTCTGTATCACCCCTCCACTTT	CASSLGGGDSVSPLHF
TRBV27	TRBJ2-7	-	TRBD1	TGTGCCAGCAGTTTATCGAACAGGGGTTCCTACGAGCAGTACTTC	CASSLSNRGSYEQYF
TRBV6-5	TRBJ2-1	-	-	TGTGCCAGCAAAGGGGCAGAGCAGTTCTTC	CASKGAEQFF
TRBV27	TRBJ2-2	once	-	TGTGCCAGCAGTTTAGGGGTTATCACCGGGGAGCTGTTTTTT	CASSLGVITGELFF
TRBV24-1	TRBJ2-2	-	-	TGTGCCACCAGTGAGACAAGGCCCGGGGAGCTGTTTTTT	CATSETRPGELFF
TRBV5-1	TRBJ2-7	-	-	TGCGCCAGCAGCTCGAAAACCTACGAGCAGTACTTC	CASSSKTYEQYF
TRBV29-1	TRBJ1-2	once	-	TGCAGCGTTGAAGATCAGGATAACTATGGCTACACCTTC	CSVEDQDNYGYTF
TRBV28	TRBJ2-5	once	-	TGTGCCAGCTTCAAGGCCGGGGAGACCCAGTACTTC	CASFKAGETQYF
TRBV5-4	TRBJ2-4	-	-	TGTGCCAGCAGCTTGTCCCAGGAAAACATTCAGTACTTC	CASSLSQENIQYF
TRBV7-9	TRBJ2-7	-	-	TGTGCCAGCAGCTTTACAGGGAGCACCTACGAGCAGTACTTC	CASSFTGSTYEQYF
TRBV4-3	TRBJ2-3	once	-	TGCGCCAGCAGCCACCAAGATAGCACAGATACGCAGTATTTT	CASSHQDSTDTQYF
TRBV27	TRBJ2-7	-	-	TGTGCCAGCAGTTTAAGTGCTGCCGGCTACGAGCAGTACTTC	CASSLSAAGYEQYF
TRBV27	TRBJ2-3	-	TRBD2	TGTGCCAGCAGACTAGCGGGAGGGCCCCCAGATACGCAGTATTTT	CASRLAGGPPDTQYF
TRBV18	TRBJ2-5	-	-	TGTGCCAGCTCACCTGCACAGGAGGAAGAGACCCAGTACTTC	CASSPAQEEETQYF
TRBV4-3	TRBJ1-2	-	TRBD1	TGCGCCAGCAGCCAAGATTATTCCCCGGGACAGCCCTATGGCTACACCTTC	CASSQDYSPGQPYGYTF
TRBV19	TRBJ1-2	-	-	TGTGCCAGTAGCCCCATGGCAGGAGGGTATGGCTACACCTTC	CASSPMAGGYGYTF
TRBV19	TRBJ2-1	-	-	TGTGCCAGTAGTACTTCGGGAGTAACCTACAATGAGCAGTTCTTC	CASSTSGVTYNEQFF
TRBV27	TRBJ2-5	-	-	TGTGCCAGCAGTCTCCTGTACCCTCAAGAGACCCAGTACTTC	CASSLLYPQETQYF
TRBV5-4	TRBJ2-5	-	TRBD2	TGTGCCAGCAGCGGTCGACTAGCGGGTTCTCAGGAGACCCAGTACTTC	CASSGRLAGSQETQYF
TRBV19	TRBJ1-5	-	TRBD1	TGTGCCAGTCAGGACAGGGGGTACAATCAGCCCCAGCATTTT	CASQDRGYNQPQHF
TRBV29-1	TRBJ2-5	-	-	TGCAGCGTTGCGGGACTCCAAGAGACCCAGTACTTC	CSVAGLQETQYF
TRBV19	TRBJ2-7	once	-	TGTGCCAGTAGTACGAGTTCGGGGCAGACTTACGAGCAGTACTTC	CASSTSSGQTYEQYF
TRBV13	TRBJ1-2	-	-	TGTGCCAGCAGCCCTACGGGCAGGCAAGACTATGGCTACACCTTC	CASSPTGRQDYGYTF
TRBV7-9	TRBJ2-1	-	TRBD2	TGTGCCAGCAGCGCTTACTGGACTAGCGGGAACAATGAGCAGTTCTTC	CASSAYWTSGNNEQFF
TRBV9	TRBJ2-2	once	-	TGTGCCAGCAGCCATCAAGGGACCGGGGAGCTGTTTTTT	CASSHQGTGELFF
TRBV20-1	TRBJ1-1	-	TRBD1	TGCAGTCCAGTAGGCCAGGGGGGCACTGAAGCTTTCTTT	CSPVGQGGTEAFF
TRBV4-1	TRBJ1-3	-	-	TGCGCCAGCAGCCAAGATTTGAGCTCTGGAAACACCATATATTTT	CASSQDLSSGNTIYF
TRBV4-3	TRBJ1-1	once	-	TGCGCCAGCAGCCAAGCGGCAGGGGATAACACTGAAGCTTTCTTT	CASSQAAGDNTEAFF
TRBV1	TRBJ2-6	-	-	TGCACCAGCAGCCAGGACTCTGGGGCCAACGTCCTGACTTTC	CTSSQDSGANVLTF
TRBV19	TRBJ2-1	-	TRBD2	TGTGCCAGTAGTATCTTACTAGCGGGAGGGCCGCCCCTCAATGAGCAGTTCTTC	CASSILLAGGPPLNEQFF
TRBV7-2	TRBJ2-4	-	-	TGTGCCAGCAGCCTCGGGACACTCAAAAACATTCAGTACTTC	CASSLGTLKNIQYF
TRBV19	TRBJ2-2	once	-	TGTGCCACTACGGAGGGATACACCGGGGAGCTGTTTTTT	CATTEGYTGELFF
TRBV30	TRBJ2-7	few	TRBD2	TGTGCCTATTCCGACTCGGGACTAGCGGGAGCCGAGCAGTACTTC	CAYSDSGLAGAEQYF
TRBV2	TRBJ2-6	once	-	TGTGCCAGCAGTGACGGCTTCTCTGGGGCCAACGTCCTGACTTTC	CASSDGFSGANVLTF
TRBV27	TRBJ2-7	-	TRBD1	TGTGCCAGCGGCTGGGGGGCCGGGACAGGCTACGAGCAGTACTTC	CASGWGAGTGYEQYF
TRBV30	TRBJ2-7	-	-	TGTGCCTGGAGTATCTACGGGAACCGTCCCCCTAGCGAGCAGTACTTC	CAWSIYGNRPPSEQYF
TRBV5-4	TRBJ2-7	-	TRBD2	TGTGCCAGCAGCCCTTCCTCAGGGGGACTAGCCTTGCCCTACGAGCAGTACTTC	CASSPSSGGLALPYEQYF